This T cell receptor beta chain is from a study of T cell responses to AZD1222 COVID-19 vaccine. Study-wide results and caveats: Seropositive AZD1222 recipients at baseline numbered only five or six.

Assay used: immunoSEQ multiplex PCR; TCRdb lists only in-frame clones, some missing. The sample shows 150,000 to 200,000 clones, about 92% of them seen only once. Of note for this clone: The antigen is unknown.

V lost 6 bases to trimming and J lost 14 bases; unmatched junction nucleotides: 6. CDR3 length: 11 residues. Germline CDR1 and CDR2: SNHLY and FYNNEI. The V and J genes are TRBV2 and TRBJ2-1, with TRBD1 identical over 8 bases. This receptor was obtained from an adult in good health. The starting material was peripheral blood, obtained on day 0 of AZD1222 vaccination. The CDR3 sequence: CASSEDRVEFF. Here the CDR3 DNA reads TGTGCCAGCAGCGAGGACAGGGTTGAGTTCTTC. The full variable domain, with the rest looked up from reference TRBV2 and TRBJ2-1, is EPEVTQTPSHQVTQMGQEVILRCVPISNHLYFYWYRQILGQKVEFLVSFYNNEISEKSEIFDDQFSVERPDGSNFTLKIRSTKLEDSAMYFCASSEDRVEFFGPGTRLTVL.